This TCR beta chain was identified during a study of blood T cell repertoires in COVID-19. V dropped 8 bases and J dropped 6 bases, with 8 bases sitting between them. Germline loops: CDR1 MDHEN, CDR2 SYDVKM. The CDR3 length is 12 residues. TCRdb's table, derived via immunoSEQ multiplex PCR, lists solely in-frame clones and lacks some. The sample shows approximately 21,000 clones, 65% to 80% of them seen only once. This receptor was taken from a human donor in a cohort sampled during active or convalescent COVID-19. Sequenced: peripheral blood. The chain employs TRBV28 and TRBJ1-6; D not resolved. Here the CDR3 reads CASEVPNSPLHF. CDR3 DNA: TGTGCCAGCGAGGTCCCTAATTCACCCCTCCACTTT.